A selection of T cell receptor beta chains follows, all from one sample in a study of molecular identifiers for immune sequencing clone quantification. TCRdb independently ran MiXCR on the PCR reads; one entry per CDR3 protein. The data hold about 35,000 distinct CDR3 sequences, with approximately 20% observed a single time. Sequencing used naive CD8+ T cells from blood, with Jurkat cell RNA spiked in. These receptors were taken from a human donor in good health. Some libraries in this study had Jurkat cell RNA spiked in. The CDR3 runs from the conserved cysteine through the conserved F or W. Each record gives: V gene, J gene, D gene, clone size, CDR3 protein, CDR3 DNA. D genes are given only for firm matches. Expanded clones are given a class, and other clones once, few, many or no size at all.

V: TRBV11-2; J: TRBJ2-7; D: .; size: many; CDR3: CASSPGVTYEQYF; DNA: TGTGCCAGCAGCCCGGGCGTCACCTACGAGCAGTACTTC
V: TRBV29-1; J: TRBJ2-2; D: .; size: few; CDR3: CSAGGANTGELFF; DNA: TGCAGCGCCGGTGGGGCGAACACCGGGGAGCTGTTTTTT
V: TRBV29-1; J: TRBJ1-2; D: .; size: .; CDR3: CSVELTGDYGYTF; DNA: TGCAGCGTTGAACTTACAGGCGATTATGGCTACACCTTC
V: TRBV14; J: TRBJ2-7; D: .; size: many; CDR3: CASRRENSYEQYF; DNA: TGTGCCAGCAGAAGGGAGAACTCCTACGAGCAGTACTTC
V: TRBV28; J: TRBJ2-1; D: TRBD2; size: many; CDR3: CASSLGLAGLYNEQFF; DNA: TGTGCCAGCAGTTTGGGACTAGCGGGCCTCTACAATGAGCAGTTCTTC
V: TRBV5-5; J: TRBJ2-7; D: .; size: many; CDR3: CASSLESHPIYEQYF; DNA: TGTGCCAGCAGCTTGGAGAGTCATCCGATCTACGAGCAGTACTTC
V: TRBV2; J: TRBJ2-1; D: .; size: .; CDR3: CASDPPLPNNEQFF; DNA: TGTGCCAGCGACCCCCCACTACCCAACAATGAGCAGTTCTTC
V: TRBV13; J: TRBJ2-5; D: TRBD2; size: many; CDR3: CASSLGLAGVGETQYF; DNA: TGTGCCAGCAGCTTAGGCCTGGCGGGGGTAGGGGAGACCCAGTACTTC
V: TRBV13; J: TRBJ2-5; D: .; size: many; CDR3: CASSFRLGEETQYF; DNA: TGTGCCAGCAGCTTTAGACTAGGAGAGGAGACCCAGTACTTC
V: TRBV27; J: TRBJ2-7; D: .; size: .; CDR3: CASTSRVDPSYEQYF; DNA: TGTGCCAGCACCTCCAGGGTCGACCCCTCCTACGAGCAGTACTTC
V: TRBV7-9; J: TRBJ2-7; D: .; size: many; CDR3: CASRSLGVEQYF; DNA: TGTGCCAGCAGAAGCTTAGGGGTTGAGCAGTACTTC
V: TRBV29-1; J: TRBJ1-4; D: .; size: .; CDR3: CSDAEVLNEKLCF; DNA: TGCAGCGACGCCGAGGTACTTAATGAAAAACTGTGTTTT
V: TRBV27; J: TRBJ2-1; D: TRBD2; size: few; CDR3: CASTTFQGLHNEQFF; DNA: TGTGCCAGCACCACCTTCCAGGGACTACACAATGAGCAGTTCTTC
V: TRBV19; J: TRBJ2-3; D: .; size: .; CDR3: CASSIHQGLTNTQYF; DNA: TGTGCCAGTAGTATCCACCAGGGGCTCACGAATACGCAGTATTTT
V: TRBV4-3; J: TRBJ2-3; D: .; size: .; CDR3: CASSQGYTTDTQYF; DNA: TGCGCCAGCAGCCAAGGATATACCACAGATACGCAGTATTTT
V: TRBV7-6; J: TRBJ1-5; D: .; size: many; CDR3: CASSLEWGREQPQHF; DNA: TGTGCCAGCAGCTTAGAATGGGGGAGGGAGCAGCCCCAGCATTTT
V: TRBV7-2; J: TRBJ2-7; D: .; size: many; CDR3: CASSLEIWSAYEQYF; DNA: TGTGCCAGCAGCTTAGAGATCTGGAGCGCCTACGAGCAGTACTTC
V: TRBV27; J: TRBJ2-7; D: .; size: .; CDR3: CASSWAGPGYEQYF; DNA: TGTGCCAGCAGTTGGGCAGGGCCCGGCTACGAGCAGTACTTC
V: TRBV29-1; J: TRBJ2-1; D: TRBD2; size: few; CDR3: CSVEVKRDFQTSYNEQFF; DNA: TGCAGCGTTGAAGTAAAGCGGGATTTTCAAACAAGCTACAATGAGCAGTTCTTC
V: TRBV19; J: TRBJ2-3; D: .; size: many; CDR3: CASSIEKWGGTDTQYF; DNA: TGTGCCAGTAGTATAGAGAAGTGGGGGGGCACAGATACGCAGTATTTT
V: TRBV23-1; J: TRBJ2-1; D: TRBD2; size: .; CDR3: CASSRERSGRSYKSSYNEQFF; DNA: TGCGCCAGCAGCCGAGAGAGGAGCGGGAGGTCCTATAAAAGCTCCTACAATGAGCAGTTCTTC
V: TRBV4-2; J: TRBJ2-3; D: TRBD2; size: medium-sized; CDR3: CASSQDFAGTSRTDTQYF; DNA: TGTGCCAGCAGCCAAGATTTCGCCGGGACTAGTCGTACAGATACGCAGTATTTT
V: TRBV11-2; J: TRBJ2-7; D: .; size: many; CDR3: CASSATGTSMNYEQYF; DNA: TGTGCCAGCAGCGCCACCGGGACCTCGATGAACTACGAGCAGTACTTC
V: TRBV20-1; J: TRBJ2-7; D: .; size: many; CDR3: CSARALTEGYEQYF; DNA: TGCAGTGCTAGAGCACTAACGGAAGGTTACGAGCAGTACTTC
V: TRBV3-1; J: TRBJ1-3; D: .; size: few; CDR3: CASSPLPGSGNTIYF; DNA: TGTGCCAGCAGCCCCCTTCCCGGGTCTGGAAACACCATATATTTT
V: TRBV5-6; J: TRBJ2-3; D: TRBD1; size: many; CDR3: CASSLANGRQGLTDTQYF; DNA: TGTGCCAGCAGCTTGGCCAATGGGAGACAGGGATTGACAGATACGCAGTATTTT
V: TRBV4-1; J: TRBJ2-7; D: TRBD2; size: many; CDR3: CASSPQRDYEQYF; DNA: TGCGCCAGCAGTCCACAGCGGGACTACGAGCAGTACTTC
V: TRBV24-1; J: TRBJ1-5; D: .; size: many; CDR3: CATSDFTDNSNQPQHF; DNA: TGTGCCACCAGTGATTTTACCGATAATAGCAATCAGCCCCAGCATTTT
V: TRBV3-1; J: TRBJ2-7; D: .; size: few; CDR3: CASSQEGYYEQYF; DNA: TGTGCCAGCAGCCAAGAGGGCTACTACGAGCAGTACTTC
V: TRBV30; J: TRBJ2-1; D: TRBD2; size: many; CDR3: CAWAHGTSDEQFF; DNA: TGTGCCTGGGCCCACGGGACTAGCGATGAGCAGTTCTTC
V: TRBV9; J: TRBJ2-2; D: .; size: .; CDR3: CASSVGWSGELFF; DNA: TGTGCCAGCAGCGTAGGGTGGAGCGGGGAGCTGTTTTTT